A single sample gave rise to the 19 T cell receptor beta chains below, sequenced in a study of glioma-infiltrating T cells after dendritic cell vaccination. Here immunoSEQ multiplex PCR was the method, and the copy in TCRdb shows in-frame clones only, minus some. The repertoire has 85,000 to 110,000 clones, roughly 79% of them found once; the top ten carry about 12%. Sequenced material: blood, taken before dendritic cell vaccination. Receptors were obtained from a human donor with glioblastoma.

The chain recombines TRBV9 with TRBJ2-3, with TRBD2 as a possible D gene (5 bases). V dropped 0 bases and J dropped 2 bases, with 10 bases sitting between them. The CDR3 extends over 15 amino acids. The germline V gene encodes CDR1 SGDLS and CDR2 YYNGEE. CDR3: CASSVGAADTDTQYF. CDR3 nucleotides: TGTGCCAGCAGCGTAGGAGCGGCCGACACAGATACGCAGTATTTT.

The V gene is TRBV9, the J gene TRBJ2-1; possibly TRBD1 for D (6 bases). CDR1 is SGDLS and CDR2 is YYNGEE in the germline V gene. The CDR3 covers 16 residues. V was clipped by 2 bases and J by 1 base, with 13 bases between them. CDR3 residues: CASSVSSGTSYNEQFF. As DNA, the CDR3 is TGTGCCAGCAGCGTGAGTTCGGGGACATCCTACAATGAGCAGTTCTTC. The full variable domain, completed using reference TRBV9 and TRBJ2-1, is DSGVTQTPKHLITATGQRVTLRCSPRSGDLSVYWYQQSLDQGLQFLIQYYNGEERAKGNILERFSAQQFPDLHSELNLSSLELGDSALYFCASSVSSGTSYNEQFFGPGTRLTVL.

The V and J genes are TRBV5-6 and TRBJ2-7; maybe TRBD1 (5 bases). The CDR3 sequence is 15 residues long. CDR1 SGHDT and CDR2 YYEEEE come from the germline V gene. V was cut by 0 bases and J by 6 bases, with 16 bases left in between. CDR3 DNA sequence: TGTGCCAGCAGCTTGGAGGGGATCATTTTTCGCGAGCAGTACTTC. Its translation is CASSLEGIIFREQYF.

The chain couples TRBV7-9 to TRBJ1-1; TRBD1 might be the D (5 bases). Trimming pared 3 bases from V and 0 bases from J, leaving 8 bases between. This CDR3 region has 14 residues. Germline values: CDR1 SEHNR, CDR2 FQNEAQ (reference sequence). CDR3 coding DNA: TGTGCCAGCAGCTTGCAGACAGTGAACACTGAAGCTTTCTTT. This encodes CASSLQTVNTEAFF.

The CDR3 protein is CASSLDPTGYNEQFF. In nucleotides, the CDR3 is TGCGCCAGCAGCTTGGACCCTACGGGGTACAATGAGCAGTTCTTC. The chain joins TRBV5-1 to TRBJ2-1, with D possibly being TRBD2 (5 bases). CDR1 and CDR2 from the germline V gene are SGHRS and YFSETQ. The V and J ends lost 0 bases and 4 bases respectively, with 11 bases between them. This CDR3 is 15 amino acids long.

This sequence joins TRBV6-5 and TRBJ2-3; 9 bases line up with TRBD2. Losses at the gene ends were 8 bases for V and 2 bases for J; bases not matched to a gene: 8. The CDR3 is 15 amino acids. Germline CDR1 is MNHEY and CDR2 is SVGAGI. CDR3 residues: CASFALAGYTDTQYF. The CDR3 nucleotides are TGTGCCAGCTTCGCTCTAGCGGGGTACACAGATACGCAGTATTTT.

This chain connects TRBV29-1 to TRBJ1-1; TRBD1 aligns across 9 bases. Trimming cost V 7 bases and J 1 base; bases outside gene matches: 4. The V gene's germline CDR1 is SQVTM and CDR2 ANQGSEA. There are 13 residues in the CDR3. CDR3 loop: CSGQGGPNTEAFF. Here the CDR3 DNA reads TGCAGCGGACAGGGGGGGCCGAACACTGAAGCTTTCTTT.

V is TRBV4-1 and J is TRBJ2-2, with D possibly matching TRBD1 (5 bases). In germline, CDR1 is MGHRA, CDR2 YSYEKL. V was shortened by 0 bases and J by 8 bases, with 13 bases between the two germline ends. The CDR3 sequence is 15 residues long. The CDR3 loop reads CASSQEPGLVGELFF. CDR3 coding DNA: TGCGCCAGCAGCCAAGAACCAGGGTTGGTTGGGGAGCTGTTTTTT.

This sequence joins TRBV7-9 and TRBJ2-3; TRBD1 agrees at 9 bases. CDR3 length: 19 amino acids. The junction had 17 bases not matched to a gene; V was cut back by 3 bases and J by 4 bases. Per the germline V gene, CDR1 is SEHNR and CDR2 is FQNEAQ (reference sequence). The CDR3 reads CASSFRDREKWGASDTQYF. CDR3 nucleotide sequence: TGTGCCAGCAGCTTCCGGGACAGGGAGAAGTGGGGGGCATCAGATACGCAGTATTTT.

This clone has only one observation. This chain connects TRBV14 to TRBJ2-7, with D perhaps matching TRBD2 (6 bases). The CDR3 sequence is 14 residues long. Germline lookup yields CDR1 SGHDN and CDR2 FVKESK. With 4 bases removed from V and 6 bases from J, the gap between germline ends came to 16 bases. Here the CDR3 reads CASSPGRPRGEQYF. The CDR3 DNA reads TGTGCCAGCAGCCCAGGGAGGCCCCGGGGCGAGCAGTACTTC.

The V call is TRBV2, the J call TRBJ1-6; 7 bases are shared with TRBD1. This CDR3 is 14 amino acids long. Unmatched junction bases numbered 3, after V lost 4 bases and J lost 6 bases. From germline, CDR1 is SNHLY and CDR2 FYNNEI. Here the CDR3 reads CASSARDSNSPLHF. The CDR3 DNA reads TGTGCCAGCAGTGCCCGGGACAGTAATTCACCCCTCCACTTT.

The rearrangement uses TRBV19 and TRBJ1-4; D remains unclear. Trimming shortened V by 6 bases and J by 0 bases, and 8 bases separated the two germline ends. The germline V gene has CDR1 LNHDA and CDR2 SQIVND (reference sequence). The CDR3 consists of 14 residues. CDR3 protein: CASSPPTTNEKLFF. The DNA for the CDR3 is TGTGCCAGTAGCCCCCCTACAACTAATGAAAAACTGTTTTTT. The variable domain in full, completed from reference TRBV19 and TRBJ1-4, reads DGGITQSPKYLFRKEGQNVTLSCEQNLNHDAMYWYRQDPGQGLRLIYYSQIVNDFQKGDIAEGYSVSREKKESFPLTVTSAQKNPTAFYLCASSPPTTNEKLFFGSGTQLSVL.

CDR3 region: CASSLRILGATTNEKLFF. In nucleotides, the CDR3 is TGTGCCAGCAGCTTAAGGATTTTGGGGGCGACAACTAATGAAAAACTGTTTTTT. The rearrangement links TRBV11-2 to TRBJ1-4; possible D gene TRBD1, 6 bases. The length of the CDR3 is 18 residues. V was pared by 2 bases and J by 0 bases, with 16 bases between. From germline, CDR1 is SGHAT and CDR2 FQNNGV.

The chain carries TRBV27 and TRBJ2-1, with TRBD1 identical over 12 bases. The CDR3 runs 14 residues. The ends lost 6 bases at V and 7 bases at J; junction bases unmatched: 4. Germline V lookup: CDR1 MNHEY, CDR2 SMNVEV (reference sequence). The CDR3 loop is CASSPGQGANEQFF. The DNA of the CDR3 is TGTGCCAGCAGCCCGGGACAGGGGGCTAATGAGCAGTTCTTC.

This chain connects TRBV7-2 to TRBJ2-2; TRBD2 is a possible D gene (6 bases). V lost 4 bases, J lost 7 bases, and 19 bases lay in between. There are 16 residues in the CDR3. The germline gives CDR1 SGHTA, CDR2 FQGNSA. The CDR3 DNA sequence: TGTGCCAGCAGCTCGGGACTCGGTGCAGGTGGCGGGGAGCTGTTTTTT. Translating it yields CASSSGLGAGGGELFF.

The CDR3 protein is CASSFVTGQGTNGYTF. The CDR3 nucleotides are TGTGCCAGCAGCTTTGTGACAGGGCAGGGTACGAATGGCTACACCTTC. The chain combines TRBV7-2 with TRBJ1-2; 7 bases are a match to TRBD1. The V and J ends lost 3 bases and 6 bases, in that order; junction bases with no gene match: 13. CDR1 and CDR2 (germline): SGHTA, FQGNSA. This CDR3 spans 16 amino acids.

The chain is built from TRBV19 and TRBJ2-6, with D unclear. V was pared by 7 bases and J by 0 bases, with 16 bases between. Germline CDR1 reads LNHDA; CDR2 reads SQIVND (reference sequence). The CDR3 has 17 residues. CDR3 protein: CASTLRQALSGANVLTF. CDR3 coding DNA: TGTGCCAGTACCCTAAGGCAGGCACTCTCTGGGGCCAACGTCCTGACTTTC.

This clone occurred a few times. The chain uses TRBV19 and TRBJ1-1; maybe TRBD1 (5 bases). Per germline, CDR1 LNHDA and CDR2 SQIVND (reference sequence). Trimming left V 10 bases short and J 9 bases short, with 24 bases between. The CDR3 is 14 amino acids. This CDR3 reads CATQEGHGEGKAFF. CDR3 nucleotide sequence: TGTGCCACCCAGGAGGGGCACGGGGAGGGAAAAGCTTTCTTT.

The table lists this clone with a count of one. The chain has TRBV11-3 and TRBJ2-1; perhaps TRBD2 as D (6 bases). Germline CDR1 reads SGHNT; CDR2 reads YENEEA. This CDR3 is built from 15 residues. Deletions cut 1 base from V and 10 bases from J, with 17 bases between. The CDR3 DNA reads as TGTGCCAGCAGCTTAGTGGGGGGATCCCAGGTCGAGCAGTTCTTC. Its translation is CASSLVGGSQVEQFF.